The 8 T cell receptor beta chains below were found in one sample sequenced in a study of blood T cell repertoires in COVID-19. Sequenced by immunoSEQ multiplex PCR; TCRdb stores in-frame clones only, minus some. This table has fewer than 500,000 clones, 70% to 90% appearing once. What was sequenced was PBMCs or T cells enriched from blood (not recorded which). The receptors originated from a man aged 30 to 45 who had recovered from COVID-19.

This rearrangement joins TRBV5-4 to TRBJ1-1, with D possibly matching TRBD1 (5 bases). Germline lookup yields CDR1 SGHNT and CDR2 YYREEE (reference sequence). CDR3 length: 14 amino acids. Trimming took off 1 base at V and 5 bases at J, with 12 bases between the two ends. The DNA for the CDR3 is TGTGCCAGCAGCTTGAGTGGGGGGGTGACTGAAGCTTTCTTT. Translated: CASSLSGGVTEAFF.

This sequence joins TRBV6-5 and TRBJ2-2; 7 bases fit TRBD1. The CDR3 totals 14 residues. V lost 5 bases to trimming and J lost 8 bases; unmatched junction nucleotides: 8. In germline, CDR1 is MNHEY, CDR2 SVGAGI. The CDR3 bases are TGTGCCAGCAGTCAGACAGGGTTAAGTGGGGAGCTGTTTTTT. Translating gives CASSQTGLSGELFF.

The gene calls are TRBV19 and TRBJ1-1; D not resolved. The CDR3 spans 13 residues. CDR1 LNHDA and CDR2 SQIVND come from the germline V gene (reference sequence). Trimming pared 6 bases from V and 1 base from J, leaving 9 bases between. CDR3 in DNA: TGTGCCAGTAGGGAGGGCGGGAACACTGAAGCTTTCTTT. It yields the protein CASREGGNTEAFF. The variable domain in full, completed from reference TRBV19 and TRBJ1-1, reads DGGITQSPKYLFRKEGQNVTLSCEQNLNHDAMYWYRQDPGQGLRLIYYSQIVNDFQKGDIAEGYSVSREKKESFPLTVTSAQKNPTAFYLCASREGGNTEAFFGQGTRLTVV.

V and J are TRBV9 and TRBJ2-3; 9 nucleotides align to TRBD2. Unmatched junction bases numbered 6, after V lost 0 bases and J lost 4 bases. The CDR3 runs to 16 residues. Germline CDR1 and CDR2: SGDLS and YYNGEE. The CDR3 reads CASSVGGGGVPDTQYF. For the CDR3, the DNA is TGTGCCAGCAGCGTAGGTGGCGGGGGGGTCCCAGATACGCAGTATTTT.

The rearrangement uses TRBV30 and TRBJ2-5; D perhaps matches TRBD2 (6 bases). The CDR3 is 17 residues long. Trimming shortened V by 3 bases and J by 5 bases, and 25 bases separated the two germline ends. Germline V gene sequence: CDR1 GTSNPN, CDR2 SVGIG (reference sequence). The CDR3 sequence: CAWRPAPGLVFRETQYF. In nucleotides, the CDR3 is TGTGCCTGGAGGCCTGCCCCGGGACTGGTATTTAGGGAGACCCAGTACTTC.

The rearrangement uses TRBV12-3 or TRBV12-4 and TRBJ1-2; the D gene is possibly TRBD1 (5 bases). CDR3 length: 11 amino acids. Trimming pared 6 bases from V and 13 bases from J, leaving 15 bases between. In nucleotides, the CDR3 is TGTGCCAGCAGGGCAGGGCCCATTCGCACCTTC. This translates into CASRAGPIRTF.

CDR3 bases: TGCAGCGTTAGGGGATCCACCTACGAGCAGTACTTC. This codes for CSVRGSTYEQYF. This chain joins TRBV29-1 and TRBJ2-7; perhaps TRBD1 as D (5 bases). Trimming cost V 5 bases and J 2 bases, with 10 bases left between them. The CDR3 extends over 12 amino acids. CDR1 SQVTM and CDR2 ANQGSEA come from the germline V gene.

The chain's CDR3 is CASSDGGTGETQYF. The CDR3 DNA reads TGCGCCAGCAGTGACGGGGGGACGGGAGAGACCCAGTACTTC. The rearrangement uses TRBV10-1 and TRBJ2-5, with 7 bases fitting TRBD2. CDR1 and CDR2 (germline): WNHNN, SYGVQD (reference sequence). Trimming at V came to 3 bases and at J to 4 bases, leaving 5 bases not matched to a gene. CDR3 length equals 14 residues.